These 20 T cell receptor beta chains were all obtained from the same sample, sequenced in a study of cytomegalovirus exposure and HLA in healthy donors. Only in-frame clones appear in the TCRdb table, and some are missing; sequencing was by immunoSEQ multiplex PCR. The sample carries some 290,000 clones, nearly 90% recorded once. The sequencing input was PBMCs. Receptors were obtained from a man under 40 in good health and CMV-seronegative.

The V gene is TRBV11-2, the J gene TRBJ2-7, with TRBD1 identical over 9 bases. Germline loops: CDR1 SGHAT, CDR2 FQNNGV. V shed 1 base and J 4 bases; nucleotides not matched to a gene: 8. The CDR3 sequence is 16 residues long. Written as DNA, the CDR3 is TGTGCCAGCAGCTTAGCGGGGACAGGGTTAAGGTACGAGCAGTACTTC. The encoded protein is CASSLAGTGLRYEQYF.

The chain employs TRBV27 and TRBJ1-1; 7 bases are shared with TRBD1. Trimming took 5 bases from V and 10 from J; bases not matched to a gene: 7. Germline assignment: CDR1 MNHEY and CDR2 SMNVEV (reference sequence). The CDR3 length is 12 residues. The CDR3 is CASSGPTGRAFF. Written as DNA, the CDR3 is TGTGCCAGCAGTGGGCCGACAGGGAGAGCTTTCTTT.

The J gene is TRBJ2-1, the V gene TRBV5-1; no reliable D call. Trimming took off 3 bases at V and 8 bases at J, with 9 bases between the two ends. Germline V lookup: CDR1 SGHRS, CDR2 YFSETQ. The CDR3 consists of 12 residues. CDR3 protein: CASSSYVDEQFF. The CDR3, as DNA: TGCGCCAGCAGCTCCTATGTAGATGAGCAGTTCTTC.

The V and J genes are TRBV19 and TRBJ2-7; 8 nucleotides agree with TRBD1. CDR1 is LNHDA and CDR2 is SQIVND in the germline V gene (reference sequence). The ends lost 3 bases at V and 2 bases at J; junction bases unmatched: 6. The CDR3 has 15 residues. The CDR3 region has the DNA TGTGCCAGTAGTATGCCCGGACAGGGTACCTACGAGCAGTACTTC. Translation: CASSMPGQGTYEQYF.

CDR3 sequence reads: CASGSRSGEQFF. CDR3 nucleotide sequence: TGTGCTAGTGGCAGCCGATCGGGTGAGCAGTTCTTC. The chain recombines TRBV12-5 with TRBJ2-1; D is ambiguous. This CDR3 has 12 amino acids. Per the germline V gene, CDR1 is LGHNT and CDR2 is FRNRAP. The germline V and J ends were trimmed by 6 bases and 9 bases, with 12 bases remaining between them.

The gene calls are TRBV7-6 and TRBJ2-3; 9 positions agree with TRBD1. The CDR3 consists of 15 residues. Unmatched junction bases numbered 6, after V lost 2 bases and J lost 6 bases. Germline loops: CDR1 SGHVS, CDR2 FNYEAQ. The CDR3 spells CASSLTGGARDTQYF. The CDR3 DNA sequence: TGTGCCAGCAGCTTAACAGGGGGCGCGAGGGATACGCAGTATTTT.

CDR3 in amino acids: CASKFFPGGPNYGYTF. The CDR3 nucleotides read TGTGCCAGTAAATTTTTTCCCGGGGGGCCAAACTATGGCTACACCTTC. This rearrangement joins TRBV19 to TRBJ1-2, with TRBD1 as a possible D gene (6 bases). Germline CDR1 is LNHDA and CDR2 is SQIVND (reference sequence). The CDR3 runs 16 residues. Trimming stripped 7 bases from V and 2 bases from J, with 20 bases between.

The V call is TRBV5-5, the J call TRBJ2-3; D remains ambiguous. Between the trimmed V and J ends, which lost 0 bases and 4 bases, there was a span of 15 bases. This CDR3 contains 16 residues. CDR1 is SGHKS, CDR2 YYEKEE, per germline (reference sequence). Written as DNA, the CDR3 is TGTGCCAGCAGCTTGGGACCACCGTTCGCGGCAGATACGCAGTATTTT. Residues: CASSLGPPFAADTQYF.

This chain connects TRBV5-1 to TRBJ2-1, with TRBD2 matching 8 bases. Germline-derived CDR1 and CDR2 are SGHRS and YFSETQ. The CDR3 extends over 14 amino acids. V shed 2 bases and J 7 bases; nucleotides not matched to a gene: 5. The CDR3: CASSFRAGANEQFF. CDR3 nucleotides: TGCGCCAGCAGCTTCCGAGCGGGGGCTAATGAGCAGTTCTTC.

A single count supports this clone. The V gene is TRBV12-5, the J gene TRBJ2-7, with 8 bases aligning to TRBD1. The CDR3 runs 15 residues. V shed 5 bases and J 1 base; nucleotides not matched to a gene: 7. CDR1 and CDR2 (germline): LGHNT, FRNRAP. The CDR3 bases are TGTGCTAGTGGTCCCTCCCGACAGGGGTCCTACGAGCAGTACTTC. Its protein product is CASGPSRQGSYEQYF.

CDR3 loop: CASRKLGTGVVDEQFF. CDR3 sequence (DNA): TGTGCCAGCAGGAAATTGGGGACAGGGGTAGTCGATGAGCAGTTCTTC. This sequence joins TRBV28 and TRBJ2-1; 10 bases fit TRBD1. With 6 bases clipped from V and 8 bases from J, the junction kept 13 bases outside the gene matches. The V gene's germline CDR1 is MDHEN and CDR2 SYDVKM. The CDR3 runs 16 residues.

This clone was seen once. The chain combines TRBV27 with TRBJ2-1; TRBD2 matches at 9 bases. CDR1 MNHEY and CDR2 SMNVEV come from the germline V gene (reference sequence). With 8 bases clipped from V and 7 bases from J, the junction kept 15 bases outside the gene matches. CDR3 length: 16 amino acids. CDR3 nucleotides: TGTGCCAGCGACTCTTCCCTAGCGGGGCGAAATAATGAGCAGTTCTTC. This sequence encodes CASDSSLAGRNNEQFF.

The V and J genes are TRBV30 and TRBJ1-3, with D uncertain. V dropped 0 bases and J dropped 2 bases, with 20 bases sitting between them. Per the germline V gene, CDR1 is GTSNPN and CDR2 is SVGIG (reference sequence). This CDR3 comprises 18 residues. The CDR3 reads CAWSVPGNVPTPGNTIYF. Here the CDR3 DNA reads TGTGCCTGGAGTGTACCCGGGAACGTCCCGACACCTGGAAACACCATATATTTT.

This rearrangement joins TRBV5-4 to TRBJ2-6; 7 bases align to TRBD1. The ends lost 3 bases at V and 3 bases at J; junction bases unmatched: 6. There are 16 residues in the CDR3. Germline CDR1 reads SGHNT; CDR2 reads YYREEE (reference sequence). Here the CDR3 reads CASSWDSPLGANVLTF. CDR3 DNA sequence: TGTGCCAGCAGCTGGGACAGTCCCCTTGGGGCCAACGTCCTGACTTTC.

The chain is built from TRBV14 and TRBJ2-2, with a possible D match to TRBD1 (6 bases). The length of the CDR3 is 16 residues. Looked up from germline, CDR1 is SGHDN and CDR2 is FVKESK. Trimming took 0 bases from V and 1 from J, leaving 9 bases between them. The CDR3 DNA reads as TGTGCCAGCAGCCAAGACTCAGGGGTGAACACCGGGGAGCTGTTTTTT. This codes for CASSQDSGVNTGELFF.

The chain links TRBV5-6 to TRBJ2-7; 7 bases agree with TRBD2. This CDR3 region has 13 residues. V gave up 3 bases and J gave up 6 bases; unmatched junction bases: 6. The germline V gene has CDR1 SGHDT and CDR2 YYEEEE. CDR3 region: CASSWDAGVEQYF. The CDR3, as DNA: TGTGCCAGCAGCTGGGACGCGGGGGTCGAGCAGTACTTC.

The chain joins TRBV5-4 to TRBJ2-7, with 8 bases lining up with TRBD1. The CDR3 spans 17 residues. Losses at the gene ends were 4 bases for V and 6 bases for J; bases not matched to a gene: 18. The V gene's germline CDR1 is SGHNT and CDR2 YYREEE (reference sequence). CDR3 sequence: CASSPSLGQVTSSEQYF. DNA of the CDR3: TGTGCCAGCAGCCCCTCATTGGGACAGGTTACGTCTAGCGAGCAGTACTTC.

A single count supports this clone. This sequence joins TRBV7-9 and TRBJ2-7; tentative D call: TRBD1 (6 bases). Germline lookup yields CDR1 SEHNR and CDR2 FQNEAQ (reference sequence). The CDR3 sequence is 13 residues long. V was shortened by 7 bases and J by 2 bases, with 12 bases between the two germline ends. This chain's CDR3 is CASTQGNTYEQYF. The CDR3 nucleotides are TGTGCCAGCACCCAGGGGAACACCTACGAGCAGTACTTC.

This chain joins TRBV7-2 and TRBJ1-5, with a possible D match to TRBD1 (6 bases). This CDR3 comprises 16 residues. V lost 1 base and J 6 bases, leaving 16 bases between the germline ends. The germline CDR1 and CDR2 sequences are SGHTA and FQGNSA. The CDR3 bases are TGTGCCAGCAGCTTAGGATCCAGGGGTTCTGGTCAGCCCCAGCATTTT. Translating gives CASSLGSRGSGQPQHF.

This clone was recorded only once. The chain links TRBV9 to TRBJ2-2; TRBD1 aligns across 8 bases. J lost 4 bases, V lost 7 bases, and 3 bases had no gene match. The CDR3 extends over 13 amino acids. Per the germline V gene, CDR1 is SGDLS and CDR2 is YYNGEE. The CDR3 is CASGTGTTGELFF. CDR3 bases: TGTGCCAGCGGGACAGGAACCACCGGGGAGCTGTTTTTT. The full variable domain, its missing parts supplied by reference TRBV9 and TRBJ2-2, is DSGVTQTPKHLITATGQRVTLRCSPRSGDLSVYWYQQSLDQGLQFLIQYYNGEERAKGNILERFSAQQFPDLHSELNLSSLELGDSALYFCASGTGTTGELFFGEGSRLTVL.